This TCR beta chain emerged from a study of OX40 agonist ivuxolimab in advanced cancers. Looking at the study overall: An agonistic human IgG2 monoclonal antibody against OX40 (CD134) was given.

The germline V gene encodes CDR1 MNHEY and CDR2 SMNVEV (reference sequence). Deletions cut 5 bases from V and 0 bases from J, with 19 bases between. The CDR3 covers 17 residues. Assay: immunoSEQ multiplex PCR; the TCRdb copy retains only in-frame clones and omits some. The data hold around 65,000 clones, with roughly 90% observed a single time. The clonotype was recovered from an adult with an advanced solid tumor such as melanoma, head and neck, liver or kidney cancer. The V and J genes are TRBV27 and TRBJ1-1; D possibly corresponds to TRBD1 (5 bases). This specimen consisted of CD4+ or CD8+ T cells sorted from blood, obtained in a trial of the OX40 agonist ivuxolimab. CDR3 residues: CASSPVTVQGLNTEAFF. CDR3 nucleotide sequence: TGTGCCAGCAGTCCGGTGACCGTCCAGGGTCTGAACACTGAAGCTTTCTTT.